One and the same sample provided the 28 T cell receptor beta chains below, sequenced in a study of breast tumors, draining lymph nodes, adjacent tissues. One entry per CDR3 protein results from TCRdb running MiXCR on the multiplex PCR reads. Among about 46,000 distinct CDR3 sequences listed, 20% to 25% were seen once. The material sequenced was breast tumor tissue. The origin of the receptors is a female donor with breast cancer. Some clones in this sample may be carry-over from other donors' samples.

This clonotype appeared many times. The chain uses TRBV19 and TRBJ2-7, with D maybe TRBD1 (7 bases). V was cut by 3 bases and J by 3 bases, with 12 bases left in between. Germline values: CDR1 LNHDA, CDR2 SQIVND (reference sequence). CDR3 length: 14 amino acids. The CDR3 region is CASSISQGGYEQYF. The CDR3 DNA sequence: TGTGCCAGTAGTATTTCTCAGGGGGGCTACGAGCAGTACTTC.

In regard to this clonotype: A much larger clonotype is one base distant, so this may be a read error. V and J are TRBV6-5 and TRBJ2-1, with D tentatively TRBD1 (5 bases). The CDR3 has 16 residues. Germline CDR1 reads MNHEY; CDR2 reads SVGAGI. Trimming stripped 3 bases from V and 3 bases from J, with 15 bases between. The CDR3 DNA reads TGTGCCAGCAGTTATTCTCGGACAAGGGGCTACAATGAGCAGTTCTTC. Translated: CASSYSRTRGYNEQFF.

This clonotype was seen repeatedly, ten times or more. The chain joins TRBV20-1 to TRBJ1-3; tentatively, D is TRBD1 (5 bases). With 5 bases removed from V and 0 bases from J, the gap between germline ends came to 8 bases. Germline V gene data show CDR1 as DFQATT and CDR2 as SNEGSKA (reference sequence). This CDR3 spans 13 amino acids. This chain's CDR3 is CSADRGSGNTIYF. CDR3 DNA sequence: TGCAGTGCTGATAGGGGCTCTGGAAACACCATATATTTT.

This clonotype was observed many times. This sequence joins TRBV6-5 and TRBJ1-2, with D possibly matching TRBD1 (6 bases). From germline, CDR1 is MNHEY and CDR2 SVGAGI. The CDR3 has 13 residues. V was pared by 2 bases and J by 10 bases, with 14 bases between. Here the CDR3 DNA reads TGTGCCAGCAGTTACGCAAGGGACACCTTCTACACCTTC. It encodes CASSYARDTFYTF.

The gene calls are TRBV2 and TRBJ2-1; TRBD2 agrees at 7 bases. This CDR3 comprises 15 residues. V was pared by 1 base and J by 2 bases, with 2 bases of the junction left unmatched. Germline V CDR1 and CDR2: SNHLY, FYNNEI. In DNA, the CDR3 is TGTGCCAGCAGTGAAGGGACTAGACCCTACAATGAGCAGTTCTTC. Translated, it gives CASSEGTRPYNEQFF. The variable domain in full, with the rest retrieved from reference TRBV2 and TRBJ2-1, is EPEVTQTPSHQVTQMGQEVILRCVPISNHLYFYWYRQILGQKVEFLVSFYNNEISEKSEIFDDQFSVERPDGSNFTLKIRSTKLEDSAMYFCASSEGTRPYNEQFFGPGTRLTVL.

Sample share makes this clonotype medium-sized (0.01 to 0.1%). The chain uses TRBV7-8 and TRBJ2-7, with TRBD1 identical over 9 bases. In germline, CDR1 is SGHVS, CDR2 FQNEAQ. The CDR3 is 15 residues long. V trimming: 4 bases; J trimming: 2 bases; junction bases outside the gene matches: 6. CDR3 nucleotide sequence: TGTGCCAGCAGCTCATACAGGGGGCGCCCCTACGAGCAGTACTTC. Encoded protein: CASSSYRGRPYEQYF.

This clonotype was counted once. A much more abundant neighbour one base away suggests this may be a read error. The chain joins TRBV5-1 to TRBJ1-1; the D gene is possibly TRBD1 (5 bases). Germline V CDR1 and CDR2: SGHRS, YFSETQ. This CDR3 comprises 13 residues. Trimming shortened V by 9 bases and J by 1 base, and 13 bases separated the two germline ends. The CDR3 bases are TGCGCCAACAGGAAGACAGAGAACACTGAAGCTTTCTTT. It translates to CANRKTENTEAFF.

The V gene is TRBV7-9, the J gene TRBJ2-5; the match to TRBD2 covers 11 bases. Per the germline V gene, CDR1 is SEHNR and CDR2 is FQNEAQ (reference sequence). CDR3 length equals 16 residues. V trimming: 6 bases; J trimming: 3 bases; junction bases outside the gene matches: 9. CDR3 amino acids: CASSHLAGLAEETQYF. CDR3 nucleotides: TGTGCCAGCAGTCACCTGGCGGGACTAGCGGAAGAGACCCAGTACTTC. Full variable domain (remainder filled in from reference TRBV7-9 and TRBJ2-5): DTGVSQNPRHKITKRGQNVTFRCDPISEHNRLYWYRQTLGQGPEFLTYFQNEAQLEKSRLLSDRFSAERPKGSFSTLEIQRTEQGDSAMYLCASSHLAGLAEETQYFGPGTRLLVL.

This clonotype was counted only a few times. CDR3 sequence: CASSPRALGRTGELFF. Here the CDR3 DNA reads TGTGCCAGCAGCCCCCGGGCCTTAGGGAGGACCGGGGAGCTGTTTTTT. The chain uses TRBV11-2 and TRBJ2-2; maybe TRBD2 (6 bases). Germline V gives CDR1 SGHAT, CDR2 FQNNGV. The ends were cut back, 5 bases at V and 5 bases at J, with 18 bases in the middle. CDR3 length: 16 residues.

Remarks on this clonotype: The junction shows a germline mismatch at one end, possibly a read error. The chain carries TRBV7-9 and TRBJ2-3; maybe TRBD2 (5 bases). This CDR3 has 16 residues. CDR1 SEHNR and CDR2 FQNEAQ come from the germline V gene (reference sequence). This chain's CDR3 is CASSLGETSSTDTECF. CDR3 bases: TGTGCCAGCAGCTTAGGGGAGACAAGCAGCACAGATACGGAGTGTTTT.

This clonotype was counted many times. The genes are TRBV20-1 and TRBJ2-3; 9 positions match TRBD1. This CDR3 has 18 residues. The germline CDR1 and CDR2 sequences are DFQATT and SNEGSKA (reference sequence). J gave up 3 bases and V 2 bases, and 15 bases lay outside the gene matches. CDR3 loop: CSARRPRSGDRDTDTQYF. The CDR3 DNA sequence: TGCAGTGCTAGACGACCCCGATCCGGGGACAGGGATACAGATACGCAGTATTTT.

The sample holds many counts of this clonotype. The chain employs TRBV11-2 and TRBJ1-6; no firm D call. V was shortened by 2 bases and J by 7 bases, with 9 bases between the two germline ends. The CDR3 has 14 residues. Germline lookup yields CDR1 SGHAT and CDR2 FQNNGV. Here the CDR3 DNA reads TGTGCCAGCAGCTTATCGAGGCGGAATTCACCCCTCCACTTT. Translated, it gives CASSLSRRNSPLHF.

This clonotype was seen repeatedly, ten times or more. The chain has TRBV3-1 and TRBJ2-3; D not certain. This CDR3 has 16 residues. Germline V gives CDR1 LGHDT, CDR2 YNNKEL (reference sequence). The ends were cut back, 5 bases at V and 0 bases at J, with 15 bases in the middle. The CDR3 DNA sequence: TGTGCCAGCAGCGCCTCATCTACCGCTAGCACAGATACGCAGTATTTT. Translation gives CASSASSTASTDTQYF.

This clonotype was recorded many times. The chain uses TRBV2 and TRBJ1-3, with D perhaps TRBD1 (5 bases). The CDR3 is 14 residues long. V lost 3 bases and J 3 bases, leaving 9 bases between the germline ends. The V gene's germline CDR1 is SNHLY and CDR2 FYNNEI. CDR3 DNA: TGTGCCAGCAGTGACAGGGTGGGTGGAAACACCATATATTTT. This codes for CASSDRVGGNTIYF.

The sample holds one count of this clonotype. The CDR3 sequence is CSGRGSINEQFF. Written as DNA, the CDR3 is TGCAGTGGTCGAGGATCAATCAATGAGCAGTTCTTC. The chain uses TRBV20-1 and TRBJ2-1; D is ambiguous. This CDR3 is built from 12 residues. V lost 7 bases and J 6 bases, leaving 13 bases between the germline ends. The V gene's germline CDR1 is DFQATT and CDR2 SNEGSKA (reference sequence).

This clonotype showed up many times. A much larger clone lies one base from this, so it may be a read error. CDR3 sequence (DNA): TGCAGTGCTAGAGATCGGCGGGAGCAGGTGTACAAGCAGTACTTC. Protein product: CSARDRREQVYKQYF. The chain combines TRBV20-1 with TRBJ2-7, with 7 bases lining up with TRBD2. The CDR3 is 15 amino acids. V was pared by 0 bases and J by 8 bases, with 13 bases of the junction left unmatched. The germline gives CDR1 DFQATT, CDR2 SNEGSKA (reference sequence).

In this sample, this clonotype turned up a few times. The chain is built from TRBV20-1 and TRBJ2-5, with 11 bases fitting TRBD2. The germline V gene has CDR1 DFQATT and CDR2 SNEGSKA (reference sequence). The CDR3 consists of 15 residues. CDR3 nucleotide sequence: TGCAGCTGCCTACGACTAGCGGGACTCCAAGAGACCCAGTACTTC. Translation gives CSCLRLAGLQETQYF.

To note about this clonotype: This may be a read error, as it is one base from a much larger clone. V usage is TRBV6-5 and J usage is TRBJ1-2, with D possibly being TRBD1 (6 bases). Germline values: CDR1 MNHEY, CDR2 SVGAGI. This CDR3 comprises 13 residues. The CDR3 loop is CASSLQGTYGCTF. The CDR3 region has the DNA TGTGCCAGCAGCCTACAGGGAACCTATGGCTGCACCTTC.

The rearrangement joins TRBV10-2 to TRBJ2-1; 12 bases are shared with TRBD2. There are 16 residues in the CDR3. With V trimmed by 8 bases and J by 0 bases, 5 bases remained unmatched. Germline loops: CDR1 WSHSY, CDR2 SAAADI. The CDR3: CASGGTSGFSYNEQFF. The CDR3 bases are TGCGCCAGCGGGGGGACTAGCGGGTTCTCCTACAATGAGCAGTTCTTC.

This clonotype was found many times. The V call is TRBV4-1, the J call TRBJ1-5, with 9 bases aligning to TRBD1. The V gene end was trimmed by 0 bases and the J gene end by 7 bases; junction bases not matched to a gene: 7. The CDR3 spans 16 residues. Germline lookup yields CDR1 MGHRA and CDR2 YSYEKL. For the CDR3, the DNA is TGCGCCAGCAGCCAAGAACCCGGGACAGGGAGACAGCCCCAGCATTTT. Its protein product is CASSQEPGTGRQPQHF.

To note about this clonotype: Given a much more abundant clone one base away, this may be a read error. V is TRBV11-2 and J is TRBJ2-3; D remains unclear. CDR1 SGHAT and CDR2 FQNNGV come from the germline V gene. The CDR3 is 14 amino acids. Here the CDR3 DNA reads TGTACCAGCAGCTTAGCACGAAAGACAGATACGCAGTATTTT. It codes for CTSSLARKTDTQYF.

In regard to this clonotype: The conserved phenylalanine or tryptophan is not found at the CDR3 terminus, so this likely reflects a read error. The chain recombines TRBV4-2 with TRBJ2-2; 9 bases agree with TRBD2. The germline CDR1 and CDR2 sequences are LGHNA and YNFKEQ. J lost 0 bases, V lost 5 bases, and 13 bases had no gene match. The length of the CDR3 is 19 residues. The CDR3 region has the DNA TGTGCCAGCAGCACACGAGCTAGCGGGGCCGGAGCGAACACCGGGGAGCTGTTTTGT. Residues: CASSTRASGAGANTGELFC.

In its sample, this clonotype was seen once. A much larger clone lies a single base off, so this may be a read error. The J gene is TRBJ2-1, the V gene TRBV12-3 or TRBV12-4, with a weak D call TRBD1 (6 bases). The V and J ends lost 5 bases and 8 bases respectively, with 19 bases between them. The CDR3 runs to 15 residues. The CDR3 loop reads CASSLRDKALHEQFF. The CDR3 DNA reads TGTGCCAGCAGTCTCCGGGACAAGGCGCTTCATGAGCAGTTCTTC.

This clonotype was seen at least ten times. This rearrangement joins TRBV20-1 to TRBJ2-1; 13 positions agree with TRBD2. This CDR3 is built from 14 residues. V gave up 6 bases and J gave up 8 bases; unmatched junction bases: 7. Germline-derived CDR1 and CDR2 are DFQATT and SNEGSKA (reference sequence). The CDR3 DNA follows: TGCAGTGCACGCGGACTAGCGGGAGCCTATGAGCAGTTCTTC. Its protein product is CSARGLAGAYEQFF.

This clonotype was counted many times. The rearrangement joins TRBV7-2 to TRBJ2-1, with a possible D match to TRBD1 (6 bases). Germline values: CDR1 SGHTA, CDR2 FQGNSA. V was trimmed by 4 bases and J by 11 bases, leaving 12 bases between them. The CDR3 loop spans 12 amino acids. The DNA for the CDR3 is TGTGCCAGCAGCTCAAATAGGGGGAAGCAGTTCTTC. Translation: CASSSNRGKQFF.

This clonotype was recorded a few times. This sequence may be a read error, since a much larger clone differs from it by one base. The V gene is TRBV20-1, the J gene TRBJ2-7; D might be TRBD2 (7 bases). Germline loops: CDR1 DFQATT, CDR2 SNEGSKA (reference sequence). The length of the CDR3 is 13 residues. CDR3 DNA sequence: TGCAGTGCACGGGCTGGGGGGGCTTACGGGCAGTACTTC. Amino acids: CSARAGGAYGQYF.

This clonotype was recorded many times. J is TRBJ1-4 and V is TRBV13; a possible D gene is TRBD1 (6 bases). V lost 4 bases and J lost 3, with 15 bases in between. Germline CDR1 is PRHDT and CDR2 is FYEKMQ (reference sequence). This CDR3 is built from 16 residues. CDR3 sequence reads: CASSSYPWGPNEKLFF. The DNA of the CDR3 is TGTGCCAGCAGCTCCTACCCGTGGGGGCCTAATGAAAAACTGTTTTTT.

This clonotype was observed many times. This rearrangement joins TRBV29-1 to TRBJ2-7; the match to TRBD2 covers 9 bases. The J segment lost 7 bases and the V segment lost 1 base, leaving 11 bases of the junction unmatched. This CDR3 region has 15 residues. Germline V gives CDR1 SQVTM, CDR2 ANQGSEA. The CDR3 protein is CSVEAASGNLREQYF. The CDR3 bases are TGCAGCGTTGAAGCGGCTAGCGGGAATTTGCGTGAGCAGTACTTC.